Below, 30 T cell receptor beta chains from the same sample are listed, as sequenced in a study of T cell repertoires in cytomegalovirus infection. TCRdb re-derived calls from the reads in MiXCR, one entry per CDR3 protein. The sample shows approximately 400,000 distinct CDR3 sequences, roughly 31% of them seen only once. The specimen sequenced was PBMCs. The origin of the receptors is a human donor in good health (CMV status not recorded). Some clones in this sample may be carry-over from other donors' samples.

This clonotype was seen a few times. The chain links TRBV27 to TRBJ2-7; 7 nucleotides agree with TRBD1. With 6 bases clipped from V and 5 bases from J, the junction kept 7 bases outside the gene matches. This CDR3 comprises 13 residues. Germline lookup yields CDR1 MNHEY and CDR2 SMNVEV (reference sequence). The CDR3 loop reads CASRRQGSHEQYF. In DNA form, the CDR3 reads TGTGCCAGCAGAAGACAGGGAAGTCACGAGCAGTACTTC.

This clonotype was counted many times. This rearrangement joins TRBV7-8 to TRBJ1-1, with 9 bases aligning to TRBD1. J lost 0 bases, V lost 2 bases, and 7 bases had no gene match. The germline gives CDR1 SGHVS, CDR2 FQNEAQ. The CDR3 is 17 amino acids. The CDR3 loop reads CASSLTTGGILNTEAFF. The CDR3 DNA reads as TGTGCCAGCAGCTTAACGACAGGGGGGATCCTGAACACTGAAGCTTTCTTT.

This clonotype has ten or more counts. The V and J genes are TRBV7-3 and TRBJ1-1, with 7 bases fitting TRBD1. The CDR3 totals 14 residues. Germline assignment: CDR1 SGHTA and CDR2 FQGTGA. The J segment lost 4 bases and the V segment lost 6 bases, leaving 8 bases of the junction unmatched. This chain's CDR3 is CASRDRAPGTEAFF. The CDR3 DNA reads as TGTGCCAGCAGAGACAGGGCCCCGGGCACTGAAGCTTTCTTT.

Note on this clonotype: This likely comes from a read error, as the CDR3 has no conserved phenylalanine or tryptophan at its end. The chain joins TRBV28 to TRBJ1-5; TRBD1 is a possible D gene (5 bases). CDR1 is MDHEN and CDR2 is SYDVKM in the germline V gene. CDR3 length: 14 amino acids. Trimming shortened V by 6 bases and J by 0 bases, and 9 bases separated the two germline ends. The CDR3 loop reads CASSTGNSNQPQHL. The CDR3, as DNA: TGTGCCAGCAGCACAGGCAATAGCAATCAGCCCCAGCATTTG.

The V call is TRBV5-4, the J call TRBJ2-1, with TRBD2 identical over 12 bases. The germline V gene has CDR1 SGHNT and CDR2 YYREEE (reference sequence). V shed 4 bases and J 3 bases; nucleotides not matched to a gene: 5. The CDR3 runs 16 residues. CDR3 coding DNA: TGTGCCAGCAGCAAAGGACTAGCGGGGAGCTACAATGAGCAGTTCTTC. It yields the protein CASSKGLAGSYNEQFF.

The V gene is TRBV9, the J gene TRBJ1-2; 11 bases agree with TRBD1. Germline loops: CDR1 SGDLS, CDR2 YYNGEE. The CDR3 covers 14 residues. The junction had 6 bases not matched to a gene; V was cut back by 3 bases and J by 8 bases. The DNA for the CDR3 is TGTGCCAGCAGCGGACGGGACAGGGGGAGAGGCTACACCTTC. This codes for CASSGRDRGRGYTF.

The gene calls are TRBV6-2 or TRBV6-3 and TRBJ2-1; weak D call: TRBD1 (5 bases). V lost 6 bases to trimming and J lost 4 bases, with 10 bases between them. There are 13 residues in the CDR3. Germline V gives CDR1 MNHEY, CDR2 SVGEGT. This CDR3 reads CASRPDSYNEQFF. The DNA for the CDR3 is TGTGCCAGCAGACCCGACAGTTACAATGAGCAGTTCTTC.

V is TRBV28 and J is TRBJ2-1, with a weak D call TRBD1 (6 bases). V was clipped by 6 bases and J by 3 bases, with 15 bases between them. In germline, CDR1 is MDHEN, CDR2 SYDVKM. This CDR3 is built from 15 residues. CDR3 amino acids: CASSHAGTLYNEQFF. CDR3 nucleotide sequence: TGTGCCAGCAGCCACGCCGGGACACTCTACAATGAGCAGTTCTTC. The full variable domain, completed using reference TRBV28 and TRBJ2-1, is DVKVTQSSRYLVKRTGEKVFLECVQDMDHENMFWYRQDPGLGLRLIYFSYDVKMKEKGDIPEGYSVSREKKERFSLILESASTNQTSMYLCASSHAGTLYNEQFFGPGTRLTVL.

There are a few counts of this clonotype. The chain links TRBV28 to TRBJ1-5; D is undetermined. The V end was cut by 7 bases, the J end by 0 bases, with 16 bases between. The germline gives CDR1 MDHEN, CDR2 SYDVKM. The CDR3 covers 16 residues. The CDR3 DNA follows: TGTGCCAGCAATTCACCACCAGGCTATAGCAATCAGCCCCAGCATTTT. Protein sequence: CASNSPPGYSNQPQHF.

Remarks on this clonotype: Since the CDR3 does not end with the conserved phenylalanine or tryptophan, this likely comes from a read error. The DNA is left out, because the CDR3 cannot be placed on it with certainty; the CDR3 is given as TCRdb lists it. The chain combines TRBV12-3 or TRBV12-4 with TRBJ1-2; TRBD1 was called by the table and not checked on the DNA. Termini included, the CDR3 measures 16 amino acids. CDR3 sequence: CASIHLGQPWHYGYTL.

This clonotype appeared many times. The V gene is TRBV7-9, the J gene TRBJ2-4; 8 positions agree with TRBD1. Germline-derived CDR1 and CDR2 are SEHNR and FQNEAQ (reference sequence). The CDR3 has 18 amino acids. Germline trimming cut 5 bases from V and 0 bases from J; bases unmatched to any gene: 12. This chain's CDR3 is CASSPLGTGVLAKNIQYF. In DNA, the CDR3 is TGTGCCAGCAGCCCACTGGGGACAGGCGTTCTAGCCAAAAACATTCAGTACTTC. Drawing the rest from reference TRBV7-9 and TRBJ2-4, the complete variable domain is DTGVSQNPRHKITKRGQNVTFRCDPISEHNRLYWYRQTLGQGPEFLTYFQNEAQLEKSRLLSDRFSAERPKGSFSTLEIQRTEQGDSAMYLCASSPLGTGVLAKNIQYFGAGTRLSVL.

Comment on this clonotype: Being one base from a much bigger clone, this may be a read error. The chain carries TRBV14 and TRBJ1-3; unclear D gene. The CDR3 runs 17 residues. In germline, CDR1 is SGHDN, CDR2 FVKESK. This CDR3 reads CANSRTAWTHSGNTIYF. For the CDR3, the DNA is TGTGCCAACAGCCGGACGGCCTGGACGCACTCTGGAAACACCATATATTTT.

This chain links TRBV6-1 with TRBJ2-7; D may be TRBD2 (6 bases). The CDR3 consists of 14 residues. The germline V gene encodes CDR1 MNHNS and CDR2 SASEGT. Trimming removed 6 bases at V and 6 bases at J, with 18 bases between. The CDR3 coding sequence is TGTGCCAGCAGCAGGGAGGCTTTTGGGGGCGAGCAGTACTTC. Its translation is CASSREAFGGEQYF.

This clonotype was observed at least ten times. This chain joins TRBV7-2 and TRBJ1-1; 7 nucleotides agree with TRBD1. With V trimmed by 3 bases and J by 6 bases, 19 bases remained unmatched. The germline V gene encodes CDR1 SGHTA and CDR2 FQGNSA. The CDR3 totals 18 residues. The CDR3 DNA sequence: TGTGCCAGCAGCTTGGCGTTCCGGATTACAGGGGCGCCCTCTGAAGCTTTCTTT. Translation: CASSLAFRITGAPSEAFF. Full variable domain (outside the CDR3, taken from reference TRBV7-2 and TRBJ1-1): GAGVSQSPSNKVTEKGKDVELRCDPISGHTALYWYRQSLGQGLEFLIYFQGNSAPDKSGLPSDRFSAERTGGSVSTLTIQRTQQEDSAVYLCASSLAFRITGAPSEAFFGQGTRLTVV.

Points on this clonotype: Its ends do not fully match the called genes, so a read error is possible. The rearrangement uses TRBV7-8 and TRBJ2-7; D remains ambiguous. This CDR3 has 13 residues. From germline, CDR1 is SGHVS and CDR2 FQNEAQ. The CDR3 nucleotides are TGTGCCAGAAGCTTCCACCAAGCCTACGAGAAGTACTTC. The encoded protein is CARSFHQAYEKYF. Together with reference TRBV7-8 and TRBJ2-7, the CDR3 gives the full variable domain: GAGVSQSPRYKVAKRGQDVALRCDPISGHVSLFWYQQALGQGPEFLTYFQNEAQLDKSGLPSDRFFAERPEGSVSTLKIQRTQQEDSAVYLCARSFHQAYEKYFGPGTRLTVT.

The chain has TRBV11-2 and TRBJ2-5; perhaps TRBD2 as D (7 bases). Germline CDR1 SGHAT, CDR2 FQNNGV. The V gene lost 0 bases and the J gene lost 1 base, with 12 bases spanning the gap. This CDR3 contains 16 residues. CDR3 protein: CASSLEGGATQETQYF. The CDR3 DNA follows: TGTGCCAGCAGCTTAGAAGGGGGGGCAACCCAAGAGACCCAGTACTTC.

This clonotype was recorded at least ten times. The rearrangement joins TRBV12-3 or TRBV12-4 to TRBJ1-2; no clear D. The germline V and J ends were trimmed by 5 bases and 0 bases, with 16 bases remaining between them. There are 16 residues in the CDR3. This chain's CDR3 is CASSAELGSANYGYTF. CDR3 nucleotides: TGTGCCAGCAGTGCAGAGTTGGGGAGTGCTAACTATGGCTACACCTTC.

Of note for this clonotype: Just one base apart from a much larger clone, this may be a read error. No conserved phenylalanine or tryptophan ends this CDR3, so it is likely a read error. The rearrangement links TRBV11-2 to TRBJ2-7; 13 nucleotides match TRBD2. Unmatched junction bases numbered 3, after V lost 1 base and J lost 6 bases. The CDR3 has 15 residues. The germline CDR1 and CDR2 sequences are SGHAT and FQNNGV. The CDR3 nucleotides read TGTGCCAGCAGCTTAGTCCGACTAGCGGGGGGCGAGCAGTACTTA. It yields the protein CASSLVRLAGGEQYL.

J is TRBJ1-2 and V is TRBV19; 9 positions match TRBD1. CDR1 and CDR2 (germline): LNHDA, SQIVND (reference sequence). V shed 5 bases, J shed 8 bases, and the junction held 15 bases outside the gene matches. This CDR3 spans 16 amino acids. CDR3 sequence: CASSSSTWGQGKGYTF. The CDR3 nucleotides read TGTGCCAGTAGTTCTTCAACCTGGGGACAGGGAAAAGGCTACACCTTC.

The chain uses TRBV28 and TRBJ1-6; D may be TRBD1 (5 bases). Between the trimmed V and J ends, which lost 6 bases and 10 bases, there was a span of 22 bases. Germline CDR1 reads MDHEN; CDR2 reads SYDVKM. This CDR3 has 16 amino acids. The CDR3 region is CASSQSQYRSQSPLHF. CDR3 bases: TGTGCCAGCAGCCAGTCCCAGTACAGGAGCCAGTCACCCCTCCACTTT.

The V and J genes are TRBV20-1 and TRBJ1-3, with D possibly being TRBD1 (5 bases). The CDR3 consists of 13 residues. V gave up 5 bases and J gave up 3 bases, with 11 bases separating them. Germline-derived CDR1 and CDR2 are DFQATT and SNEGSKA (reference sequence). CDR3 bases: TGCAGTGCTTCCCAGGGTGTTGGAAACACCATATATTTT. It is translated as CSASQGVGNTIYF.

The V call is TRBV6-2 or TRBV6-3, the J call TRBJ1-5; D uncertain. The germline gives CDR1 MNHEY, CDR2 SVGEGT. The V end was cut by 7 bases, the J end by 7 bases, with 17 bases between. The CDR3 extends over 14 amino acids. The CDR3 protein is CASNPGSLGQPQHF. In DNA form, the CDR3 reads TGTGCCAGCAACCCCGGAAGTCTGGGCCAGCCCCAGCATTTT.

The chain joins TRBV7-2 to TRBJ1-2; D not resolved. CDR3 size: 14 residues. Germline CDR1 SGHTA, CDR2 FQGNSA. V was pared by 2 bases and J by 0 bases, with 7 bases between. The CDR3 bases are TGTGCCAGCAGCTTACACACCGCTAACTATGGCTACACCTTC. Amino acid sequence: CASSLHTANYGYTF.

The chain recombines TRBV5-3 with TRBJ2-1; D not resolved. TRBV5-3 is flagged as an ORF with uncertain function. Trimming removed 8 bases at V and 0 bases at J, with 15 bases between. The CDR3 spans 15 residues. DNA for the CDR3: TGTGCCAGCAGCCGCGACACGGGCTCCTACAATGAGCAGTTCTTC. Protein: CASSRDTGSYNEQFF.

This clonotype has more than one count but fewer than ten. The rearrangement uses TRBV11-2 and TRBJ1-6; D might be TRBD1 (5 bases). The CDR3 length is 12 residues. Germline V CDR1 and CDR2: SGHAT, FQNNGV. The V and J ends lost 7 bases and 11 bases respectively, with 12 bases between them. This CDR3 reads CASTLGATPLHF. The DNA for the CDR3 is TGTGCCAGCACCCTAGGGGCTACACCCCTCCACTTT. The full variable domain, completed using reference TRBV11-2 and TRBJ1-6, is EAGVAQSPRYKIIEKRQSVAFWCNPISGHATLYWYQQILGQGPKLLIQFQNNGVVDDSQLPKDRFSAERLKGVDSTLKIQPAKLEDSAVYLCASTLGATPLHFGNGTRLTVT.

About this clonotype: The junction shows a germline mismatch at one end, possibly a read error. The chain links TRBV7-4 to TRBJ1-2, with D uncertain. The CDR3 covers 13 residues. In germline, CDR1 is SGHVT, CDR2 SQSDAQ. CDR3 in DNA: TGTGCCAGCAGCTTAGAGAATAACTATTGCTACACCTTC. Translation: CASSLENNYCYTF. Filled out from reference TRBV7-4 and TRBJ1-2, the complete variable domain reads GAGVSQSPRYKVAKRGRDVALRCDSISGHVTLYWYRQTLGQGSEVLTYSQSDAQRDKSGRPSGRFSAERPERSVSTLKIQRTEQGDSAVYLCASSLENNYCYTFGSGTRLTVV.

The chain combines TRBV20-1 with TRBJ1-4; D perhaps matches TRBD1 (5 bases). The CDR3 spans 15 residues. V dropped 0 bases and J dropped 3 bases, with 11 bases sitting between them. The germline V gene encodes CDR1 DFQATT and CDR2 SNEGSKA (reference sequence). In DNA form, the CDR3 reads TGCAGTGCTAGAGATCGGTACAGGCCTAATGAAAAACTGTTTTTT. Protein product: CSARDRYRPNEKLFF.

This chain links TRBV2 with TRBJ2-1, with TRBD2 as a possible D gene (7 bases). The CDR3 runs to 15 residues. Trimming pared 1 base from V and 6 bases from J, leaving 13 bases between. Germline-derived CDR1 and CDR2 are SNHLY and FYNNEI. The CDR3 region has the DNA TGTGCCAGCAGTGAAGTGGGGGGGCCGATCAATGAGCAGTTCTTC. It is translated as CASSEVGGPINEQFF.

Comment on this clonotype: As the CDR3 is not closed by the conserved phenylalanine or tryptophan, this likely results from a read error. This rearrangement joins TRBV7-2 to TRBJ1-3, with a weak D call TRBD1 (5 bases). The CDR3 sequence is 16 residues long. Germline V CDR1 and CDR2: SGHTA, FQGNSA. CDR3 coding DNA: TGTGCCAGCAGCTTACGGGACGCCTACTCTGGACACACCATATATTTG. It yields the protein CASSLRDAYSGHTIYL.

Remarks on this clonotype: A junction end diverges from the germline sequence, so it may reflect a read error. J is TRBJ1-5 and V is TRBV7-6, with 7 bases that match TRBD1. Germline V gene lookup returns CDR1 SGHVS and CDR2 FNYEAQ. This CDR3 has 13 amino acids. The CDR3 DNA is TGTGCCAGCAGCTTGCAGGGGGGCCAGCCCCATCATTTT. This gives the protein CASSLQGGQPHHF.